This TCR beta chain was found in a study of cytomegalovirus exposure and HLA in healthy donors. PCR primers comprised 60 Vbeta and 13 Jbeta primers. Assay used: immunoSEQ multiplex PCR; TCRdb lists only in-frame clones, some missing. The sample holds some 130,000 clones; approximately 80% are singletons and the top ten take about 2.2%. This CDR3 region has 14 residues. Germline V gives CDR1 GTSNPN, CDR2 SVGIG (reference sequence). Trimming stripped 2 bases from V and 9 bases from J, with 19 bases between. This TCR derives from a man in his thirties or forties in good health and CMV-seronegative. The chain combines TRBV30 with TRBJ1-1; no reliable D call. The source material was PBMCs. The chain's CDR3 is CAWSREAWERKAFF. For the CDR3, the DNA is TGTGCCTGGAGTAGAGAGGCCTGGGAGCGAAAAGCTTTCTTT.